This entry is about one T cell receptor (beta chain). What it binds is not known. This sample was included in a study of identical twins. The study, taken as a whole, reports: Conclusions were drawn cross-sectionally by statistical analysis, without following the same donors. Cord blood beta clonotypes that were abundant carried fewer insertions, and memory repertoires showed no such trend.

TCRdb independently ran MiXCR on the 5' RACE reads; one entry per CDR3 protein. This sample carries some 900,000 distinct CDR3 sequences, roughly an eighth of them seen once, and the ten largest clones take around 1.6%. CDR3 length equals 12 residues. Trimming pared 3 bases from V and 7 bases from J, leaving 9 bases between. This sample also belongs to another study, concerning yellow fever vaccine responses in identical twins. Turning to that study: Twins' vaccine T cell responses reportedly seemed partly convergent and partly personalized.

The sample taken for sequencing was PBMCs. This receptor was identified in a woman younger than 35 in good health. This chain joins TRBV12-3 or TRBV12-4 and TRBJ1-2; no clear D. The CDR3 reads CASSFRTAGYTF. DNA of the CDR3: TGTGCCAGCAGTTTTAGAACAGCTGGCTACACCTTC.